The rows below give T cell receptor beta chains drawn from one sample of a study of control samples from healthy donors and cancer patients. Data came from immunoSEQ multiplex PCR; TCRdb stores just in-frame clones and leaves some out. The sample lists about 130,000 clones; 80% to 95% were seen once. Material: PBMCs. The receptors originated from a man older than 75 with head and neck cancer. The CDR3 runs from the conserved cysteine through the conserved F or W. D genes are given only for firm matches. Where a row states a size, it is once, few, many or the class of an expanded clone; other rows omit it.

D: TRBD1; size: few; V: TRBV5-8; J: TRBJ1-3; CDR3: CASSFPGGGGNTIYF; DNA: TGTGCCAGCAGCTTTCCAGGGGGCGGTGGAAACACCATATATTTT
D: NA; size: few; V: TRBV9; J: TRBJ1-2; CDR3: CASSVGHTTNYGYTF; DNA: TGTGCCAGCAGCGTGGGGCATACGACTAACTATGGCTACACCTTC
D: TRBD1; size: few; V: TRBV19; J: TRBJ1-2; CDR3: CASGDRGYYGYTF; DNA: TGTGCCAGTGGTGACAGGGGATACTATGGCTACACCTTC
D: NA; size: NA; V: TRBV11-1; J: TRBJ1-1; CDR3: CASSLKGDTEAFF; DNA: TGTGCCAGCAGCTTAAAGGGGGACACTGAAGCTTTCTTT
D: NA; size: NA; V: TRBV25-1; J: TRBJ1-5; CDR3: CASSETTGGNQPQHF; DNA: TGTGCCAGCAGTGAGACTACAGGCGGCAATCAGCCCCAGCATTTT
D: NA; size: NA; V: TRBV10-2; J: TRBJ2-1; CDR3: CASSEFRSRYNEQFF; DNA: TGCGCCAGCAGTGAGTTCCGATCGCGCTACAATGAGCAGTTCTTC
D: TRBD1; size: NA; V: TRBV24-1; J: TRBJ2-2; CDR3: CATSEAPGQGSPGELFF; DNA: TGTGCCACCAGTGAGGCGCCGGGACAGGGTAGCCCCGGGGAGCTGTTTTTT
D: TRBD1; size: NA; V: TRBV7-8; J: TRBJ1-4; CDR3: CASSTTGTALGKLFF; DNA: TGTGCCAGCAGCACCACCGGGACAGCCCTTGGAAAACTGTTTTTT
D: NA; size: NA; V: TRBV19; J: TRBJ1-2; CDR3: CASSIKGTGHGYTF; DNA: TGTGCCAGTAGTATCAAGGGGACGGGACACGGCTACACCTTC
D: NA; size: NA; V: TRBV12-3/TRBV12-4; J: TRBJ1-2; CDR3: CASTWYWEDGYTF; DNA: TGTGCCAGCACCTGGTACTGGGAGGATGGCTACACCTTC
D: TRBD2; size: NA; V: TRBV5-6; J: TRBJ2-3; CDR3: CASSLSGRAYTQYF; DNA: TGTGCCAGCAGCTTGAGCGGGAGGGCTTATACGCAGTATTTT
D: NA; size: NA; V: TRBV9; J: TRBJ1-2; CDR3: CASSVAFGENGYTF; DNA: TGTGCCAGCAGCGTAGCTTTCGGGGAGAACGGCTACACCTTC
D: NA; size: NA; V: TRBV27; J: TRBJ2-3; CDR3: CAALPEVSTQYF; DNA: TGTGCCGCCCTCCCTGAAGTTTCAACGCAGTATTTT